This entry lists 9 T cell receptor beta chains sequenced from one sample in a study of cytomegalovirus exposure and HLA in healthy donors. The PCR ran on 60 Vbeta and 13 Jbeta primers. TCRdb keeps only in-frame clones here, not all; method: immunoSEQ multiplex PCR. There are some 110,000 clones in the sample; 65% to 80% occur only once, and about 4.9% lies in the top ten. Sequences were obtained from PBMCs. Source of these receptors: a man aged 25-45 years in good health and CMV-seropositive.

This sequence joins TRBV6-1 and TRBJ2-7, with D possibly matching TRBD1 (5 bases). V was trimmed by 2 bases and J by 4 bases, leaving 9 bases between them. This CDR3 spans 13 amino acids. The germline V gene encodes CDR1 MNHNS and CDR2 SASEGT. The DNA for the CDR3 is TGTGCCAGCAGTGAAACGACAGTGTACGAGCAGTACTTC. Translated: CASSETTVYEQYF.

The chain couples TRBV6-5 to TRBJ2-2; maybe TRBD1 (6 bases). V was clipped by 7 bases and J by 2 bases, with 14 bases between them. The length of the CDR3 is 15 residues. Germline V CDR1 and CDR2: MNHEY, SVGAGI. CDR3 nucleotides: TGTGCCAGCACCCAGGGACACTTCAACACCGGGGAGCTGTTTTTT. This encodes CASTQGHFNTGELFF.

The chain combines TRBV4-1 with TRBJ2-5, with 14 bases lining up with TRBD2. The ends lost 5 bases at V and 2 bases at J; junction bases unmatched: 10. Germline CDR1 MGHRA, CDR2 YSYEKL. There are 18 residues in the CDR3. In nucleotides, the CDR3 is TGCGCCAGCAGCTCGACCGGGACTAGCGGGGGACCTCAAGAGACCCAGTACTTC. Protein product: CASSSTGTSGGPQETQYF.

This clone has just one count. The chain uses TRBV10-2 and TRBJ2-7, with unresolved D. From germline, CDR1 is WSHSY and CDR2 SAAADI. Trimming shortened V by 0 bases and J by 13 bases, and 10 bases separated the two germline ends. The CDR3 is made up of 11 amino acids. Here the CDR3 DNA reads TGCGCCAGCAGTGAGTCGCCTGAGAAATACTTC. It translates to CASSESPEKYF.

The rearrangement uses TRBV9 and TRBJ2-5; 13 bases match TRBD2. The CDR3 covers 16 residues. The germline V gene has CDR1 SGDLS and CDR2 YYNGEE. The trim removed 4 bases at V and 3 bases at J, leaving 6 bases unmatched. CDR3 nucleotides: TGTGCCAGCAGCCTCGGACTAGCGGGGGCGGAAGAGACCCAGTACTTC. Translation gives CASSLGLAGAEETQYF.

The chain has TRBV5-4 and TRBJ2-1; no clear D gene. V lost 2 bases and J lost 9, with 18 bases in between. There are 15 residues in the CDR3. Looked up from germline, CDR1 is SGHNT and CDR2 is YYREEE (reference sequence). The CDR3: CASSFVGRSESEQFF. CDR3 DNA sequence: TGTGCCAGCAGCTTCGTGGGCAGGTCTGAAAGTGAGCAGTTCTTC.

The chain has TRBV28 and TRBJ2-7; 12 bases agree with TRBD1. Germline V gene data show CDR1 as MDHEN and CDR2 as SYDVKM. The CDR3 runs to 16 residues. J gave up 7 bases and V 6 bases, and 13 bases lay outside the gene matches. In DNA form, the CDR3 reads TGTGCCAGCAGAACGCCAGGGACAGGGGGCTTCGGGGAGCAGTACTTC. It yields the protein CASRTPGTGGFGEQYF.

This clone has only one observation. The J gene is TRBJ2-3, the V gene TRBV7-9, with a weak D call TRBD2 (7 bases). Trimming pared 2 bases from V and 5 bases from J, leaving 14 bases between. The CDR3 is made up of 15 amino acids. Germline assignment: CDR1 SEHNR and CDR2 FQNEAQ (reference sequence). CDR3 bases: TGTGCCAGCAGCTTACAGGCGGGGGCCGGAGATACGCAGTATTTT. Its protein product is CASSLQAGAGDTQYF.

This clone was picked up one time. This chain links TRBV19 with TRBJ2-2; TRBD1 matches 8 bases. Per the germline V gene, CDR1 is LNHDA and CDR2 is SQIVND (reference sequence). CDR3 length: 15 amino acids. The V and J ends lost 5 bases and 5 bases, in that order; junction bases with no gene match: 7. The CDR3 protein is CASSVWRTGTGELFF. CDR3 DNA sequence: TGTGCCAGTAGTGTTTGGAGGACAGGGACCGGGGAGCTGTTTTTT. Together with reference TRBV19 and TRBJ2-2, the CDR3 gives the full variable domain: DGGITQSPKYLFRKEGQNVTLSCEQNLNHDAMYWYRQDPGQGLRLIYYSQIVNDFQKGDIAEGYSVSREKKESFPLTVTSAQKNPTAFYLCASSVWRTGTGELFFGEGSRLTVL.